Sequencing of this T cell receptor (beta chain) was carried out in a study of blood T cell repertoires in COVID-19. Overall study context: The samples span acute and convalescent COVID-19 from the United States, Italy and Spain.

Original handling: It was from reference gene primer amplification that nucleated cell counts were estimated. Some clones are missing from TCRdb's copy, which holds only in-frame ones; the method was immunoSEQ multiplex PCR. That table is the source of V, J and clone size, and D and trimming were worked out from the DNA. The table lists nearly 300,000 clones, around 85% of them singletons. The sequence was obtained from a human donor with COVID-19, enrolled during active disease. The donor label of this sample is uncertain. Material: peripheral blood.

The CDR3, as DNA: TGTGCCAGCAGCTTTCCCACAGGGGAGTACTACGAGCAGTACTTC. This codes for CASSFPTGEYYEQYF. The chain joins TRBV11-1 to TRBJ2-7; 7 nucleotides agree with TRBD1. The CDR3 is 15 residues long. Germline CDR1 and CDR2: SGHAT and FQDESV (reference sequence). Trimming took 3 bases from V and 3 from J; bases not matched to a gene: 8. The full variable domain, with the rest looked up from reference TRBV11-1 and TRBJ2-7, is EAEVAQSPRYKITEKSQAVAFWCDPISGHATLYWYRQILGQGPELLVQFQDESVVDDSQLPKDRFSAERLKGVDSTLKIQPAELGDSAMYLCASSFPTGEYYEQYFGPGTRLTVT.